This TCR beta chain is from a study of cytomegalovirus exposure and HLA in healthy donors. PCR was performed using 60 Vbeta and 13 Jbeta primers. As processed by the authors: Roughly 80 million unique TCR beta chains, 9 million to 14 million shared, were counted in a later analysis. Data came from immunoSEQ multiplex PCR; TCRdb stores just in-frame clones and leaves some out. V, J and clone size were drawn from that table, and D and trimming were deduced from the DNA. Here the sample spans more than 130,000 clones, 70% to 80% being singletons. This clone was counted between two and nine times. Its antigen is as yet unknown. Notes on the study in general: Using a false discovery rate of 0.05, a later analysis showed that approximately 17,000 TCR beta sequences were associated with HLA alleles. Later on, a genetic analysis was performed. It linked a missense variant in DCLRE1C with V- and J-gene trimming of TCR beta. Sequencing probably produced one cluster of sequence variants that were highly shared.

The CDR3 is made up of 15 amino acids. CDR1 and CDR2 from the germline V gene are SGHTS and YDEGEE. Losses at the gene ends were 4 bases for V and 3 bases for J; bases not matched to a gene: 7. The sequencing sample was made of PBMCs. The sequence was collected from a male donor in good health and CMV-seronegative. The rearrangement links TRBV5-8 to TRBJ1-3; 7 bases match TRBD1. The CDR3 here is CASSKGDSRGNTIYF. The CDR3 DNA sequence: TGTGCCAGCAGCAAAGGGGACAGCCGTGGAAACACCATATATTTT. The full variable domain, its missing parts supplied by reference TRBV5-8 and TRBJ1-3, is EAGVTQSPTHLIKTRGQQATLRCSPISGHTSVYWYQQALGLGLQFLLWYDEGEERNRGNFPPRFSGRQFPNYSSELNVNALELEDSALYLCASSKGDSRGNTIYFGEGSWLTVV.